The subject of this entry is one T cell receptor (beta chain). The V gene lost 3 bases and the J gene lost 5 bases, with 22 bases spanning the gap. The CDR3 covers 18 residues. Looked up from germline, CDR1 is LGHNA and CDR2 is YNFKEQ. Per the study methods: Estimation of nucleated cell counts was performed using reference gene primer amplification. Data came from immunoSEQ multiplex PCR; TCRdb stores just in-frame clones and leaves some out. V, J and clone size are taken as reported in that table, and D and trimming were inferred from the DNA itself. The data show a few hundred thousand clones, around 84% seen once. This sample was included in a study of blood T cell repertoires in COVID-19. At the level of the study: COVID-19 samples from acute and convalescent phases originated in the United States, Italy and Spain. PBMCs, B-cell-depleted T cells, or T cells provided the cDNA or gDNA that made up the material.

The clonotype was recovered from a human donor in a cohort sampled during active COVID-19. The J gene is TRBJ2-2, the V gene TRBV4-2; a possible D gene is TRBD2 (6 bases). The sequencing sample was made of peripheral blood. Here the CDR3 reads CASSHSGTPTAWTGELFF. The DNA for the CDR3 is TGTGCCAGCAGCCACTCCGGGACTCCCACGGCATGGACCGGGGAGCTGTTTTTT.